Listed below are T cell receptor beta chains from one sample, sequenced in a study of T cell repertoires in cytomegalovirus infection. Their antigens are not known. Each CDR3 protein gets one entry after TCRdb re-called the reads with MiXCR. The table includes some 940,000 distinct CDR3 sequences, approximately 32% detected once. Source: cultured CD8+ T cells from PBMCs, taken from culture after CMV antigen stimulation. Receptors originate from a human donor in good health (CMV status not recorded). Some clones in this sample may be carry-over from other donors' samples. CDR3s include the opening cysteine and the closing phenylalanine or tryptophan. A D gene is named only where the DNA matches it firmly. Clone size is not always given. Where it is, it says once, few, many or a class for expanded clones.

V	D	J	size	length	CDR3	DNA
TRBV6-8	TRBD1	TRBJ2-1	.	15	CASSYGRGLYNEQFF	TGTGCCAGCAGTTACGGCAGGGGGCTCTACAATGAGCAGTTCTTC
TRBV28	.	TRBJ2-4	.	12	CASSREGNIQYF	TGTGCCAGCAGCCGGGAAGGGAACATTCAGTACTTC
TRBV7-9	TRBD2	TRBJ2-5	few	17	CASGGTSGALYQETQYF	TGTGCCAGCGGGGGGACTAGCGGCGCCTTGTACCAAGAGACCCAGTACTTC
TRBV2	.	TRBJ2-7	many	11	CASSGGYEQYF	TGTGCCAGCAGCGGAGGGTACGAGCAGTACTTC
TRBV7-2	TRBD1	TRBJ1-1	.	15	CASSLKIGGRTEAFF	TGTGCCAGCAGCTTGAAAATAGGGGGCCGGACTGAAGCTTTCTTT
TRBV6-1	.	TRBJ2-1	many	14	CASSFGWGRNEQFF	TGTGCCAGCAGCTTCGGGTGGGGGCGCAATGAGCAGTTCTTC
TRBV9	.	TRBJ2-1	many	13	CASSTGTYNEQFF	TGTGCCAGCAGTACTGGGACCTACAATGAGCAGTTCTTC
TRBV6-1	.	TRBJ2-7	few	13	CASSDNRLYEQYF	TGTGCCAGCAGTGATAACAGGCTCTACGAGCAGTACTTC
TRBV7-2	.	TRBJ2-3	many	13	CASRQTGTDTQYF	TGTGCCAGCAGACAGACAGGCACAGATACGCAGTATTTT
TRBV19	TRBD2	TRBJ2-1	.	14	CASSMAGGYNEQFF	TGTGCCAGTAGTATGGCGGGGGGCTACAATGAGCAGTTCTTC
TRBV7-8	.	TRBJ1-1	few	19	CASSRSFVIPGDPGTEAFF	TGTGCCAGCAGCCGAAGCTTCGTTATACCGGGGGACCCGGGCACTGAAGCTTTCTTT
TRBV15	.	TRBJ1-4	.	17	CATSSRSGFGTNEKLFF	TGTGCCACCAGCAGCCGCTCCGGGTTCGGGACTAATGAAAAACTGTTTTTT
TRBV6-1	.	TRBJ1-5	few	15	CASQGWTASNQPQHF	TGTGCCAGCCAGGGGTGGACGGCTAGCAATCAGCCCCAGCATTTT
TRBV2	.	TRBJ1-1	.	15	CASSEAPGGFTEAFF	TGTGCCAGCAGTGAAGCGCCGGGAGGATTTACTGAAGCTTTCTTT
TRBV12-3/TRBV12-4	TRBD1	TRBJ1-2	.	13	CASSLTGVRGYTF	TGTGCCAGCAGCTTGACAGGGGTGAGGGGCTACACCTTC
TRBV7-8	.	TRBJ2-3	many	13	CASSLALADTQYF	TGTGCCAGCAGCTTAGCTCTAGCGGATACGCAGTATTTT
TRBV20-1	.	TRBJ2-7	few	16	CSARDRDFTTPYEQYF	TGCAGTGCTAGAGATAGGGATTTCACAACTCCCTACGAGCAGTACTTC
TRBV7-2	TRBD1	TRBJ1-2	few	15	CASSPEDRGRFGYTF	TGTGCCAGCAGCCCGGAGGACAGGGGGCGTTTTGGCTACACCTTC
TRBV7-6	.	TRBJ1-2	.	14	CANRDPGVGDGYTF	TGTGCCAACAGAGATCCGGGGGTAGGGGATGGCTACACCTTC
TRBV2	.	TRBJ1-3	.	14	CASKEENSGNTIYF	TGTGCCAGCAAGGAGGAAAACTCTGGAAACACCATATATTTT
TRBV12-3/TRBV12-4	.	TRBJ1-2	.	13	CASSLDRVVGYTF	TGTGCCAGCAGTTTAGACAGGGTTGTTGGCTACACCTTC
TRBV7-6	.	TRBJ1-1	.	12	CANSPGGTEAFF	TGTGCCAACAGCCCAGGAGGGACTGAAGCTTTCTTT